The 29 T cell receptor beta chains reported below all come from one sample, sequenced in a study of OX40 agonist ivuxolimab in advanced cancers. The protocol was immunoSEQ multiplex PCR, while the TCRdb copy is restricted to in-frame clones and leaves out a portion. The sample lists approximately 88,000 clones, roughly 90% occurring once. Material: CD4+ or CD8+ T cells sorted from blood, obtained in a trial of the OX40 agonist ivuxolimab. The receptors originated from an adult with an advanced solid tumor such as melanoma, head and neck, liver or kidney cancer.

The genes are TRBV5-1 and TRBJ2-1; tentatively, D is TRBD2 (5 bases). This CDR3 is 15 amino acids long. V was shortened by 0 bases and J by 4 bases, with 11 bases between the two germline ends. CDR1 and CDR2 (germline): SGHRS, YFSETQ. The CDR3 nucleotides read TGCGCCAGCAGCTTGGTCAGGACTCTGTACAATGAGCAGTTCTTC. Residues: CASSLVRTLYNEQFF. Using reference TRBV5-1 and TRBJ2-1 for the parts outside the CDR3, the full variable domain is KAGVTQTPRYLIKTRGQQVTLSCSPISGHRSVSWYQQTPGQGLQFLFEYFSETQRNKGNFPGRFSGRQFSNSRSEMNVSTLELGDSALYLCASSLVRTLYNEQFFGPGTRLTVL.

The genes are TRBV29-1 and TRBJ2-3, with 8 bases aligning to TRBD2. This CDR3 is built from 13 residues. Germline CDR1 reads SQVTM; CDR2 reads ANQGSEA. With 2 bases clipped from V and 5 bases from J, the junction kept 3 bases outside the gene matches. The CDR3 coding sequence is TGCAGCGTTGAACCCAGCGGGGGAGATACGCAGTATTTT. Translation: CSVEPSGGDTQYF.

This chain's CDR3 is CASRAAYEQYF. The CDR3 coding sequence is TGTGCCAGCAGGGCAGCCTACGAGCAGTACTTC. This chain uses TRBV6-5 with TRBJ2-7; D not resolved. This CDR3 has 11 residues. V was clipped by 6 bases and J by 2 bases, with 5 bases between them. Germline CDR1 MNHEY, CDR2 SVGAGI.

V and J are TRBV10-1 and TRBJ1-3; 8 nucleotides align to TRBD1. Germline V gene sequence: CDR1 WNHNN, CDR2 SYGVQD (reference sequence). With 3 bases clipped from V and 3 bases from J, the junction kept 10 bases outside the gene matches. The CDR3 runs to 17 residues. The CDR3: CASSDSPGTGDGNTIYF. The DNA of the CDR3 is TGCGCCAGCAGTGACTCCCCCGGGACAGGCGATGGAAACACCATATATTTT.

CDR3 protein: CASSPSTGVSGNTIYF. CDR3 coding DNA: TGTGCCAGCAGCCCCTCCACAGGGGTCTCTGGAAACACCATATATTTT. The V call is TRBV9, the J call TRBJ1-3, with 7 bases identical to TRBD1. With 4 bases clipped from V and 0 bases from J, the junction kept 7 bases outside the gene matches. The V gene's germline CDR1 is SGDLS and CDR2 YYNGEE. This CDR3 has 16 amino acids.

The chain links TRBV6-6 to TRBJ2-7; D call uncertain. This CDR3 has 13 residues. CDR1 and CDR2 (germline): MNHNY, SVGAGI (reference sequence). Trimming took 2 bases from V and 5 from J, leaving 10 bases between them. As DNA, the CDR3 is TGTGCCAGCAGTTACACATTTAGGGACGAGCAGTACTTC. Translating gives CASSYTFRDEQYF.

The V gene is TRBV7-6, the J gene TRBJ2-2; no firm D call. Per the germline V gene, CDR1 is SGHVS and CDR2 is FNYEAQ. V was trimmed by 5 bases and J by 1 base, leaving 14 bases between them. The CDR3 covers 16 residues. This CDR3 reads CASSPNPAWNTGELFF. The CDR3 DNA reads as TGTGCCAGCAGCCCGAATCCCGCCTGGAACACCGGGGAGCTGTTTTTT.

In DNA, the CDR3 is TGTGCCAGCAGCTTGGGGGCCTACGAGCAGTACTTC. Its protein is CASSLGAYEQYF. The rearrangement uses TRBV5-4 and TRBJ2-7; the D is unclear. The V gene lost 0 bases and the J gene lost 2 bases, with 3 bases spanning the gap. Germline values: CDR1 SGHNT, CDR2 YYREEE (reference sequence). This CDR3 is built from 12 residues. Combining the CDR3 with reference TRBV5-4 and TRBJ2-7 gives the whole variable domain ETGVTQSPTHLIKTRGQQVTLRCSSQSGHNTVSWYQQALGQGPQFIFQYYREEENGRGNFPPRFSGLQFPNYSSELNVNALELDDSALYLCASSLGAYEQYFGPGTRLTVT.

The chain couples TRBV18 to TRBJ2-7, with D possibly TRBD1 on 6 matching bases. Trimming left V 3 bases short and J 5 bases short, with 20 bases between. Germline values: CDR1 KGHSH, CDR2 LQKENI. The length of the CDR3 is 16 residues. The CDR3 loop reads CASSPLGAGALNEQYF. CDR3 in DNA: TGTGCCAGCTCACCCTTAGGGGCAGGGGCGTTGAACGAGCAGTACTTC.

V gene TRBV16 combines with J gene TRBJ2-3; D gene uncertain. The germline gives CDR1 KGHSY, CDR2 FQNENV. The CDR3 extends over 13 amino acids. V shed 0 bases and J shed 7 bases, with 8 bases lying between them. DNA of the CDR3: TGTGCCAGCAGCCAATCGATTTCGAATACGCAGTATTTT. It is translated as CASSQSISNTQYF.

The chain uses TRBV9 and TRBJ2-3, with D unresolved. Trimming pared 4 bases from V and 0 bases from J, leaving 18 bases between. In germline, CDR1 is SGDLS, CDR2 YYNGEE. The CDR3 extends over 17 amino acids. CDR3 sequence reads: CASSPTWTATSTDTQYF. The CDR3 region has the DNA TGTGCCAGCAGCCCCACTTGGACGGCAACTAGCACAGATACGCAGTATTTT.

The chain is built from TRBV5-1 and TRBJ1-4; D perhaps matches TRBD1 (6 bases). CDR1 is SGHRS, CDR2 YFSETQ, per germline. The CDR3 sequence is 14 residues long. Trimming took 0 bases from V and 5 from J, leaving 8 bases between them. Written as DNA, the CDR3 is TGCGCCAGCAGCTTGGCAGGGGTCAATGAAAAACTGTTTTTT. This encodes CASSLAGVNEKLFF.

The CDR3 DNA sequence: TGTGCCAGCAGCTCAACGGACAGGAATCAGCCCCAGCATTTT. It encodes CASSSTDRNQPQHF. This rearrangement joins TRBV7-8 to TRBJ1-5; 7 bases are a match to TRBD1. Germline V lookup: CDR1 SGHVS, CDR2 FQNEAQ. V lost 4 bases, J lost 4 bases, and 4 bases stayed unmatched. The CDR3 length is 14 residues.

The chain uses TRBV6-4 and TRBJ2-7, with TRBD1 as a possible D gene (6 bases). Trimming removed 3 bases at V and 2 bases at J, with 11 bases between. CDR3 length equals 14 residues. CDR1 and CDR2 from the germline V gene are MRHNA and SNTAGT. The CDR3 reads CASSERTDPYEQYF. CDR3 sequence (DNA): TGTGCCAGCAGTGAGAGGACAGACCCCTACGAGCAGTACTTC.

This sequence joins TRBV6-6 and TRBJ1-5; 8 bases fit TRBD1. J lost 5 bases, V lost 6 bases, and 6 bases had no gene match. The CDR3 contains 14 residues. Germline loops: CDR1 MNHNY, CDR2 SVGAGI (reference sequence). CDR3 nucleotide sequence: TGTGCCAGCAGACTGCAGGGGGCAGATCAGCCCCAGCATTTT. It codes for CASRLQGADQPQHF.

This clone occurred once. This may be a read error, as it is one base from a much larger clone. J is TRBJ1-5 and V is TRBV30, with 8 bases identical to TRBD1. V lost 0 bases and J lost 5; bases outside the gene matches: 3. The CDR3 is 14 amino acids. Germline lookup yields CDR1 GTSNPN and CDR2 SVGIG (reference sequence). The DNA of the CDR3 is TGTGCCTGGAGTGTAGGACAGGGCGATCAGCCCCAGCATTTT. Its translation is CAWSVGQGDQPQHF. Full variable domain (missing parts from reference TRBV30 and TRBJ1-5): SQTIHQWPATLVQPVGSPLSLECTVEGTSNPNLYWYRQAAGRGLQLLFYSVGIGQISSEVPQNLSASRPQDRQFILSSKKLLLSDSGFYLCAWSVGQGDQPQHFGDGTRLSIL.

This sequence joins TRBV6-5 and TRBJ2-7; 11 bases are shared with TRBD2. CDR1 and CDR2 (germline): MNHEY, SVGAGI. The CDR3 runs to 15 residues. J was trimmed by 1 base and V by 6 bases; bases with no gene match: 5. The CDR3, as DNA: TGTGCCAGCAGCCCAAGACTAGCGGGATCCTACGAGCAGTACTTC. Amino acids: CASSPRLAGSYEQYF.

CDR3 sequence (DNA): TGTGCCAGCACCGAATCGGGGGCTCCCGGGGAGCTGTTTTTT. This translates into CASTESGAPGELFF. This chain uses TRBV6-6 with TRBJ2-2; the D call may be TRBD1 or TRBD2 (6 bases each). Germline V CDR1 and CDR2: MNHNY, SVGAGI (reference sequence). CDR3 length equals 14 residues. Trimming shortened V by 7 bases and J by 6 bases, and 15 bases separated the two germline ends.

The V call is TRBV2, the J call TRBJ2-7; either TRBD1 or TRBD2 may supply D (5 bases each). Germline assignment: CDR1 SNHLY and CDR2 FYNNEI. V lost 5 bases and J lost 6, with 17 bases in between. This CDR3 has 14 residues. The DNA of the CDR3 is TGTGCCAGCAGTTCCGGGACGGTTAACGGCGAGCAGTACTTC. Translated: CASSSGTVNGEQYF. The variable domain in full, with the rest retrieved from reference TRBV2 and TRBJ2-7, is EPEVTQTPSHQVTQMGQEVILRCVPISNHLYFYWYRQILGQKVEFLVSFYNNEISEKSEIFDDQFSVERPDGSNFTLKIRSTKLEDSAMYFCASSSGTVNGEQYFGPGTRLTVT.

The chain is built from TRBV7-2 and TRBJ2-2; D gene ambiguous. Looked up from germline, CDR1 is SGHTA and CDR2 is FQGNSA. The CDR3 sequence is 12 residues long. Trimming cost V 6 bases and J 7 bases, with 9 bases left between them. The CDR3 DNA reads as TGTGCCAGCAGTTCCGACCGCGGGGAGCTGTTTTTT. Encoded protein: CASSSDRGELFF. Variable domain in full (rest from reference TRBV7-2 and TRBJ2-2): GAGVSQSPSNKVTEKGKDVELRCDPISGHTALYWYRQSLGQGLEFLIYFQGNSAPDKSGLPSDRFSAERTGGSVSTLTIQRTQQEDSAVYLCASSSDRGELFFGEGSRLTVL.

CDR3 nucleotides: TGTGCCAGCACTCCCGACAGGGGCGGCAATCAGCCCCAGCATTTT. Translating gives CASTPDRGGNQPQHF. The chain has TRBV6-5 and TRBJ1-5; 8 bases agree with TRBD1. Germline V gives CDR1 MNHEY, CDR2 SVGAGI. Trimming removed 7 bases from V and 2 bases from J; junction bases left unmatched: 7. The CDR3 spans 15 residues.

This clone was seen once. This chain uses TRBV4-2 with TRBJ2-7, with 7 bases matching TRBD1. Germline values: CDR1 LGHNA, CDR2 YNFKEQ. This CDR3 has 16 amino acids. Trimming at V came to 0 bases and at J to 0 bases, leaving 5 bases not matched to a gene. The chain's CDR3 is CASSQDGTDVSYEQYF. DNA of the CDR3: TGTGCCAGCAGCCAAGATGGGACAGACGTCTCCTACGAGCAGTACTTC.

The table lists this clone with a count of one. In DNA, the CDR3 is TGCAGCGCCCGCCCAGGGGGCCAGACAGATACGCAGTATTTT. It specifies CSARPGGQTDTQYF. The V and J genes are TRBV29-1 and TRBJ2-3, with 8 bases fitting TRBD1. Germline-derived CDR1 and CDR2 are SQVTM and ANQGSEA. This CDR3 has 14 residues. Trimming cost V 7 bases and J 3 bases; bases outside gene matches: 9.

This chain uses TRBV2 with TRBJ2-2, with D perhaps TRBD1 (5 bases). The V and J ends lost 6 bases and 5 bases respectively, with 10 bases between them. The germline V gene has CDR1 SNHLY and CDR2 FYNNEI. The CDR3 consists of 13 residues. CDR3 amino acids: CASRGPGTGELFF. In nucleotides, the CDR3 is TGTGCCAGCAGGGGGCCAGGTACCGGGGAGCTGTTTTTT.

The chain joins TRBV19 to TRBJ1-5; no clear D gene. The CDR3 consists of 17 residues. V lost 4 bases to trimming and J lost 0 bases, with 16 bases between them. Germline V CDR1 and CDR2: LNHDA, SQIVND (reference sequence). CDR3 sequence: CASSNNAAGSSNQPQHF. Here the CDR3 DNA reads TGTGCCAGTAGTAACAATGCGGCAGGTTCTAGCAATCAGCCCCAGCATTTT. Looking up the rest from reference TRBV19 and TRBJ1-5 gives the full variable domain: DGGITQSPKYLFRKEGQNVTLSCEQNLNHDAMYWYRQDPGQGLRLIYYSQIVNDFQKGDIAEGYSVSREKKESFPLTVTSAQKNPTAFYLCASSNNAAGSSNQPQHFGDGTRLSIL.

The rearrangement joins TRBV7-3 to TRBJ1-6; D gene uncertain. CDR3 length: 13 residues. V lost 1 base, J lost 8 bases, and 6 bases lay in between. Germline CDR1 SGHTA, CDR2 FQGTGA. CDR3 residues: CASSLSPDSPLHF. Written as DNA, the CDR3 is TGTGCCAGCAGCTTAAGCCCAGATTCACCCCTCCACTTT.

Remarks on this clone: Other DNA sequences in this specimen translate into the identical CDR3. The chain uses TRBV19 and TRBJ1-5; 8 positions agree with TRBD1. This CDR3 has 17 amino acids. V lost 3 bases, J lost 0 bases, and 7 bases stayed unmatched. The germline CDR1 and CDR2 sequences are LNHDA and SQIVND (reference sequence). The CDR3 bases are TGTGCCAGTAGTATTGGACAGGGCGCAAATAGCAATCAGCCCCAGCATTTT. Translating it yields CASSIGQGANSNQPQHF.

The chain carries TRBV5-1 and TRBJ1-2; D gene ambiguous. Germline values: CDR1 SGHRS, CDR2 YFSETQ. Trimming pared 1 base from V and 6 bases from J, leaving 13 bases between. The CDR3 totals 14 residues. The CDR3 sequence: CASSLIGELDGYTF. CDR3 nucleotides: TGCGCCAGCAGCTTGATTGGGGAGTTGGATGGCTACACCTTC.

The CDR3 loop reads CASRQGGLNQPQHF. The CDR3 region has the DNA TGTGCCAGCAGGCAGGGTGGGCTCAATCAGCCCCAGCATTTT. The chain combines TRBV5-5 with TRBJ1-5; the D gene is possibly TRBD1 (5 bases). This CDR3 region has 14 residues. Germline V gives CDR1 SGHKS, CDR2 YYEKEE (reference sequence). With 5 bases removed from V and 3 bases from J, the gap between germline ends came to 12 bases.